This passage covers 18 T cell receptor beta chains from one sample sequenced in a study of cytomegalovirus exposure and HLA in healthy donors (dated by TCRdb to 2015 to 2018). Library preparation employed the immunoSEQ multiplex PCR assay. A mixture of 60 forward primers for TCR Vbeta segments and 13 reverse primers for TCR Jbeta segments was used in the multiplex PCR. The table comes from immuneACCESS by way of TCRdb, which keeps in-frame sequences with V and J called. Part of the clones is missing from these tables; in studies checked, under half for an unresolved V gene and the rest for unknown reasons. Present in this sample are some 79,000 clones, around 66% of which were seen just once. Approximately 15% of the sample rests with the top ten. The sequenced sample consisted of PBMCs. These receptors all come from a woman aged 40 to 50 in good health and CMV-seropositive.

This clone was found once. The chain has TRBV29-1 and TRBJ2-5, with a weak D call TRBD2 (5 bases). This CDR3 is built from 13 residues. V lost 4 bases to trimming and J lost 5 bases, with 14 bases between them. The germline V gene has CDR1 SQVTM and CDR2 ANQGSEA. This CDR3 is CSVARGNAETQYF. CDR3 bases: TGCAGCGTTGCACGGGGAAATGCGGAGACCCAGTACTTC.

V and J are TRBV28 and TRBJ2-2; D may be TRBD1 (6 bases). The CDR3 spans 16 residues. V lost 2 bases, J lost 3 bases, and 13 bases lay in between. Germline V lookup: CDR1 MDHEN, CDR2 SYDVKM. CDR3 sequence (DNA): TGTGCCAGCAGTTTAATCAGGGGTCGGGACACCGGGGAGCTGTTTTTT. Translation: CASSLIRGRDTGELFF.

CDR3 bases: TGTGCCAGCAGCTCCCCTTATAGTGGGGCCAACGTCCTGACTTTC. It codes for CASSSPYSGANVLTF. The rearrangement links TRBV7-6 to TRBJ2-6; D is ambiguous. Germline CDR1 SGHVS, CDR2 FNYEAQ. The CDR3 contains 15 residues. V lost 4 bases and J 3 bases, leaving 10 bases between the germline ends.

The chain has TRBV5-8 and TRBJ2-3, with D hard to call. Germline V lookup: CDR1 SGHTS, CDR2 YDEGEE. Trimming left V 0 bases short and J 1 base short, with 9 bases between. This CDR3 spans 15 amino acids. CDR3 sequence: CASSLEMLGTDTQYF. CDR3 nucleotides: TGTGCCAGCAGCTTGGAGATGCTAGGCACAGATACGCAGTATTTT.

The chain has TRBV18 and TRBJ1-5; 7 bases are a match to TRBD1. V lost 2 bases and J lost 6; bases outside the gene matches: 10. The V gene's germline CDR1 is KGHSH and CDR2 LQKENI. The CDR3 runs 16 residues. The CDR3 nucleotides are TGTGCCAGCTCACCAAAGGGGACAGTCGGTAGTCAGCCCCAGCATTTT. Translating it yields CASSPKGTVGSQPQHF.

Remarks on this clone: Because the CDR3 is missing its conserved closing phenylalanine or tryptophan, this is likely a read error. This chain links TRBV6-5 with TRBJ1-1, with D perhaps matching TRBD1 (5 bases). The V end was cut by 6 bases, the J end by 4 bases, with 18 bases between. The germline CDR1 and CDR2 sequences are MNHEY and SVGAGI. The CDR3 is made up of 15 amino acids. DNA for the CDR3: TGTGCCAGCAGCGAGACGCAGGGAAGGAGCACTGAAGCTTTCCTT. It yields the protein CASSETQGRSTEAFL.

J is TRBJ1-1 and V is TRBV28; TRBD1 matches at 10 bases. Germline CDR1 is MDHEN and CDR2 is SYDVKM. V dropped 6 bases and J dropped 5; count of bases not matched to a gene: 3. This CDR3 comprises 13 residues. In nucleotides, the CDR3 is TGTGCCAGCAGGGACAGGGGGAAAACTGAAGCTTTCTTT. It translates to CASRDRGKTEAFF.

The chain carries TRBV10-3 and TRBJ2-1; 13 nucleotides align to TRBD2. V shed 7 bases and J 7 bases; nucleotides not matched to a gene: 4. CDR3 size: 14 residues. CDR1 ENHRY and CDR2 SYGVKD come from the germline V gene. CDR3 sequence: CAITRTSGGNEQFF. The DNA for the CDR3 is TGTGCCATCACGCGGACTAGCGGGGGAAATGAGCAGTTCTTC.

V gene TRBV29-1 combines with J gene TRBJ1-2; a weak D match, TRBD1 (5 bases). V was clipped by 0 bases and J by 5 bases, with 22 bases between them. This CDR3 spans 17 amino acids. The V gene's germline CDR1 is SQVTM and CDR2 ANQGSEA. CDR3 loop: CSVEDPEPFTGVYGYTF. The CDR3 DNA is TGCAGCGTTGAAGATCCCGAACCATTTACAGGAGTATATGGCTACACCTTC. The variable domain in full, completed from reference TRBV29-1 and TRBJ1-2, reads SAVISQKPSRDICQRGTSLTIQCQVDSQVTMMFWYRQQPGQSLTLIATANQGSEATYESGFVIDKFPISRPNLTFSTLTVSNMSPEDSSIYLCSVEDPEPFTGVYGYTFGSGTRLTVV.

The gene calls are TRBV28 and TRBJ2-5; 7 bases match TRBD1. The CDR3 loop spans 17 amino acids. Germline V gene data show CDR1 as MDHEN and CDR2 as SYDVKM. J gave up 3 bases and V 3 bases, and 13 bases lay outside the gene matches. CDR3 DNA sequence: TGTGCCAGCAGTTTCGAATACGGGAAACAGGGGAAAGAGACCCAGTACTTC. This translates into CASSFEYGKQGKETQYF.

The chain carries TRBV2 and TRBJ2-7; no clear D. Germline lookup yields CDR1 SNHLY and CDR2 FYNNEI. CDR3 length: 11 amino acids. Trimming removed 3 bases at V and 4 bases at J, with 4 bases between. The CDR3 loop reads CASSDGYEQYF. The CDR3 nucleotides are TGTGCCAGCAGTGACGGTTACGAGCAGTACTTC. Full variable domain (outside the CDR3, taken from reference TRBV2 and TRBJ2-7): EPEVTQTPSHQVTQMGQEVILRCVPISNHLYFYWYRQILGQKVEFLVSFYNNEISEKSEIFDDQFSVERPDGSNFTLKIRSTKLEDSAMYFCASSDGYEQYFGPGTRLTVT.

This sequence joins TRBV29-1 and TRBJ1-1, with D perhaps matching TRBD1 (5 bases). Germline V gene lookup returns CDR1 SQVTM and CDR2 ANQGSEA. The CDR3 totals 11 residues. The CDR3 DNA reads TGCGAAGCGGGGGAGTACACTGAAGCTTTCTTT. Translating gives CEAGEYTEAFF.

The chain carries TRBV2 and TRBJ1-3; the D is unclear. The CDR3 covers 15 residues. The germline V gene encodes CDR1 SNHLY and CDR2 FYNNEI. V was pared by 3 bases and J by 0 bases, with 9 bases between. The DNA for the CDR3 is TGTGCCAGCAGTGATCTTTTTTTCTCTGGAAACACCATATATTTT. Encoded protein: CASSDLFFSGNTIYF.

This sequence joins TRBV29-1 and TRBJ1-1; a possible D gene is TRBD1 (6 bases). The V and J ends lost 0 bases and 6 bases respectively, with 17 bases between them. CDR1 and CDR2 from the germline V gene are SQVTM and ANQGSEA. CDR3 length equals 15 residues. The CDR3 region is CSVEDPGGAGAEAFF. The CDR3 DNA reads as TGCAGCGTTGAAGATCCCGGGGGGGCGGGCGCTGAAGCTTTCTTT.

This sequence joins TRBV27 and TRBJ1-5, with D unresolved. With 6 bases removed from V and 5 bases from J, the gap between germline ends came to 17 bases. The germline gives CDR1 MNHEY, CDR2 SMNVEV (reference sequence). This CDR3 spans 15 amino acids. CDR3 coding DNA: TGTGCCAGCAGCTACTCTTCGGCCCGGGATCAGCCCCAGCATTTT. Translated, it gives CASSYSSARDQPQHF.

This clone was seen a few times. The CDR3 DNA is TGTGCCAGCAGCTTAGCACTCAGGGGGCGTGGGACAGATACGCAGTATTTT. Translated: CASSLALRGRGTDTQYF. V and J are TRBV7-2 and TRBJ2-3; the match to TRBD1 covers 8 bases. The CDR3 has 17 residues. Trimming removed 0 bases from V and 3 bases from J; junction bases left unmatched: 8. The germline V gene encodes CDR1 SGHTA and CDR2 FQGNSA.

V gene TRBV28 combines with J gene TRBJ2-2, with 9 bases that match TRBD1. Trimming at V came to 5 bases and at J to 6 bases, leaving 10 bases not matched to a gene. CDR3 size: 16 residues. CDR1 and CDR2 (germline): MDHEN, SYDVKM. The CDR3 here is CASSPIDRGWAGELFF. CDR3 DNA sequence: TGTGCCAGCAGTCCGATCGACAGGGGGTGGGCCGGGGAGCTGTTTTTT.

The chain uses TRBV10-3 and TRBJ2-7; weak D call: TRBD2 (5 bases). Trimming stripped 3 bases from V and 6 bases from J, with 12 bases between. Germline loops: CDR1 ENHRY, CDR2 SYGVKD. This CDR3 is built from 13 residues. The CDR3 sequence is CAISDTLRGEQYF. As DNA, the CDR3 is TGTGCCATCAGTGACACGCTCCGGGGCGAGCAGTACTTC.